The clone carrying this T cell receptor (beta chain) was seen just once. This entry comes from a study of OX40 agonist ivuxolimab in advanced cancers. Sequencing was performed with immunoSEQ multiplex PCR; in TCRdb, only in-frame clones are kept and a portion is missing. The data show fewer than 70,000 clones, 85% to 90% seen once. Sequencing used CD4+ or CD8+ T cells sorted from blood, obtained in a trial of the OX40 agonist ivuxolimab. The clonotype originates from an adult with an advanced solid tumor such as melanoma, head and neck, liver or kidney cancer.

The CDR3 bases are TGTGCTAGTGGCGCCGCGGGAGTAAATGAGCAGTTCTTC. Its translation: CASGAAGVNEQFF. V is TRBV12-5 and J is TRBJ2-1; TRBD2 aligns across 7 bases. CDR1 and CDR2 (germline): LGHNT, FRNRAP. The CDR3 consists of 13 residues. The V and J ends lost 6 bases and 7 bases, in that order; junction bases with no gene match: 6.